This T cell receptor (beta chain) was profiled in a study of T-cell reconstitution after alpha-beta-depleted transplantation in children. The study's findings and limits: Some patients showed high day-60 TCRbeta diversity, which derived from surviving recipient T cells and thymic progenitors. Approximately two months post-transplant, alpha-beta T cells reportedly originated from several hundred expanded graft clones. A year had passed since transplant, and T-cell counts and diversity by then came mostly from newly produced T cells.

A few counts support this clonotype. Antigen specificity is unknown. The CDR3 sequence is 16 residues long. Deletions cut 4 bases from V and 2 bases from J, with 18 bases between. Germline values: CDR1 SGHAT, CDR2 FQNNGV. Preparation of the TCRbeta library was carried out with unique molecular identifiers. TCRdb re-called the PCR reads through MiXCR, storing one row per CDR3 protein. The sample yields a few hundred thousand distinct CDR3 sequences, approximately 12% seen once. The chain recombines TRBV11-2 with TRBJ2-7, with D perhaps TRBD1 (5 bases). The specimen was PBMCs, mostly from graft donor cells, collected 360 days after TCRalphabeta/CD19-depleted stem cell transplant. The TCR sequence derives from a male patient younger than 18 who had a stem cell transplant for acute myeloid leukemia, so the T cells may come from the graft donor. The CDR3 reads CASSSPKGLGPYEQYF. In DNA form, the CDR3 reads TGTGCCAGCAGCTCTCCGAAGGGTTTGGGGCCCTACGAGCAGTACTTC.